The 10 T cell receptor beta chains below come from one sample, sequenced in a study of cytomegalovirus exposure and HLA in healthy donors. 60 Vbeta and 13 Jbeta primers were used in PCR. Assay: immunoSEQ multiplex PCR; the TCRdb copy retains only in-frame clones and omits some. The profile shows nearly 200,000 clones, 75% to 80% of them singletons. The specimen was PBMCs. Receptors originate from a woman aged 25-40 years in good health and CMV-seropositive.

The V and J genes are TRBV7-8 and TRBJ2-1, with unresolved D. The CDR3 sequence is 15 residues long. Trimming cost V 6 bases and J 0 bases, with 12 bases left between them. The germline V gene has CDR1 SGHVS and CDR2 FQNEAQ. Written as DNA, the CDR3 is TGTGCCAGCAGAGCTGGGTGGAGCTCCTACAATGAGCAGTTCTTC. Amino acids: CASRAGWSSYNEQFF.

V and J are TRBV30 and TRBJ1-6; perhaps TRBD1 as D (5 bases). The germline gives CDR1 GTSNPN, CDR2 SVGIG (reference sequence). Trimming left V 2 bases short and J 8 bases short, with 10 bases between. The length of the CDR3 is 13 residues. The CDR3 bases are TGTGCCTGGAGTTCGGGGGGAGATTCACCCCTCCACTTT. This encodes CAWSSGGDSPLHF.

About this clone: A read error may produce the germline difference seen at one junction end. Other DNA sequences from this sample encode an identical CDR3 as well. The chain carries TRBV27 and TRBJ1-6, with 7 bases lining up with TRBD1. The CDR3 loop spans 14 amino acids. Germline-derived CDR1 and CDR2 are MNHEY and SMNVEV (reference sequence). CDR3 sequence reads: CASSPWDRSSPLHF. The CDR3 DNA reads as TGTGCCAGCAGTCCCTGGGACAGATCCTCACCTCTCCACTTT.

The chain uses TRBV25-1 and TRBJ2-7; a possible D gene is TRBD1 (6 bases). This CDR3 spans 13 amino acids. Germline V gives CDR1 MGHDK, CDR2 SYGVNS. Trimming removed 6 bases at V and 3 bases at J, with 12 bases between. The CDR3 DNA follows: TGTGCCAGCAGCCTCGGACAGCTCTACGAGCAGTACTTC. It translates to CASSLGQLYEQYF.

The chain's CDR3 is CASSYDFSGTGELFF. CDR3 nucleotide sequence: TGTGCCAGCAGTTATGACTTCTCCGGCACCGGGGAGCTGTTTTTT. The V gene is TRBV5-4, the J gene TRBJ2-2; D call uncertain. This CDR3 spans 15 amino acids. Germline values: CDR1 SGHNT, CDR2 YYREEE (reference sequence). V was shortened by 5 bases and J by 4 bases, with 15 bases between the two germline ends. Full variable domain (missing parts from reference TRBV5-4 and TRBJ2-2): ETGVTQSPTHLIKTRGQQVTLRCSSQSGHNTVSWYQQALGQGPQFIFQYYREEENGRGNFPPRFSGLQFPNYSSELNVNALELDDSALYLCASSYDFSGTGELFFGEGSRLTVL.

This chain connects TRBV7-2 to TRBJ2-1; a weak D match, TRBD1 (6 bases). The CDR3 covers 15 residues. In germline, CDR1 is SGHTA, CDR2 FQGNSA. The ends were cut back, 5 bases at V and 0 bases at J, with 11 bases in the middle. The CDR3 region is CASSEGHSSYNEQFF. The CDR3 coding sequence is TGTGCCAGCAGCGAGGGACACAGCTCCTACAATGAGCAGTTCTTC.

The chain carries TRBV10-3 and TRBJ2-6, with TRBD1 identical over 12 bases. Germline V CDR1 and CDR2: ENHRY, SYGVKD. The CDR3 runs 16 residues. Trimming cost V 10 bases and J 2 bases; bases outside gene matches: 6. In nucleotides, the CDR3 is TGTGCCACGGCCGGGACAGGGGGCGCTGGGGCCAACGTCCTGACTTTC. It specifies CATAGTGGAGANVLTF.

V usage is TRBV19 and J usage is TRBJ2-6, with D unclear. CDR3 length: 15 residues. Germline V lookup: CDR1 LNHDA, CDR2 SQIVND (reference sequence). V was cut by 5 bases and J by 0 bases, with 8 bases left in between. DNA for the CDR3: TGTGCCAGTAGTTACAGTGCCTCTGGGGCCAACGTCCTGACTTTC. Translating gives CASSYSASGANVLTF.

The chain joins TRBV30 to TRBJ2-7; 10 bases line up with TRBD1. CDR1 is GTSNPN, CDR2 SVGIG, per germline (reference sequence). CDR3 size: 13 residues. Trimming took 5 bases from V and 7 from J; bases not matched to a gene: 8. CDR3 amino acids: CAWWDRGKEEQYF. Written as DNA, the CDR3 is TGTGCCTGGTGGGACAGGGGAAAGGAAGAGCAGTACTTC.

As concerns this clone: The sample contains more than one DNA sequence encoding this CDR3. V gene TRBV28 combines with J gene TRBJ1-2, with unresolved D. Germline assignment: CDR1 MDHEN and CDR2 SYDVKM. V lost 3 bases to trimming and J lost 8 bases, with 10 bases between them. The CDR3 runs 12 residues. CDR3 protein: CASSLSRIGYTF. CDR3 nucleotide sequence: TGTGCCAGCAGTTTGTCGCGTATCGGCTACACCTTC.